This T cell receptor beta chain was found in a study of technical replicates of blood from a few donors. The CDR3 length is 14 residues. Per the germline V gene, CDR1 is SGHNT and CDR2 is YYREEE (reference sequence). V lost 9 bases, J lost 8 bases, and 15 bases stayed unmatched. This clone was detected once. Here immunoSEQ multiplex PCR was the method, and the copy in TCRdb shows in-frame clones only, minus some. The table records 76,000 or so clones, over 75% of them present only once. The TCR was taken from a human donor in good health. Sequencing was carried out using T cells isolated from PBMCs. This rearrangement joins TRBV5-4 to TRBJ1-2; 8 bases match TRBD1. In DNA, the CDR3 is TGTGCCACACAGGGACAGGCTCAGGGGGAAGGCTACACCTTC. Translated: CATQGQAQGEGYTF.